A selection of T cell receptor beta chains follows, all from one sample in a study of Tregs in tolerant kidney transplant recipients. The method was immunoSEQ multiplex PCR; TCRdb's version includes in-frame clones alone and lacks a portion of them. The table lists about 240,000 clones, about 80% of them singletons. Sequencing used CD4+ T cells from blood. These receptors were obtained from a human donor in good health. Each CDR3 is given with its conserved first and last residue. A D gene is named only where the DNA matches it firmly. Not every row has a clone size; where given, it reads once, few, many or a size class.

>TRBJ2-2|NA|TRBD2|TRBV30
TGTGCCTGGAGTGTACTAGCGGGGGGGCCCGGGGAGCTGTTTTTT
CAWSVLAGGPGELFF
>TRBJ2-3|NA|NA|TRBV11-3
TGTGCCAGCAGCTTAGGATCTGCCGAATTAGATACGCAGTATTTT
CASSLGSAELDTQYF
>TRBJ2-2|NA|NA|TRBV2
TGTGCCAGCAAACCTACGGGAGTAACGAACACCGGGGAGCTGTTTTTT
CASKPTGVTNTGELFF
>TRBJ2-2|NA|TRBD1|TRBV5-1
TGCGCCAGCAGCTTGGGGGACAGGGCCGGGGAGCTGTTTTTT
CASSLGDRAGELFF
>TRBJ2-1|NA|NA|TRBV5-1
TGCGCCAGCAGCTCAACAGGGCCAGGCTCCTACAATGAGCAGTTCTTC
CASSSTGPGSYNEQFF
>TRBJ2-7|NA|NA|TRBV5-1
TGCGCCAGCAGCCCCATATCCGGCGAGCAGTACTTC
CASSPISGEQYF
>TRBJ2-7|NA|TRBD1|TRBV2
TGTGCCAGCAGTAACGAAAGCCGGGACAGGGTGGAGCAGTACTTC
CASSNESRDRVEQYF
>TRBJ1-2|NA|NA|TRBV7-3
TGTGCCAGCAGACTGGGGGGCTACACCTTC
CASRLGGYTF
>TRBJ2-7|NA|TRBD2|TRBV29-1
TGCAGCGCTGGAGGGTCTAGCGGAGTCTACGAGCAGTACTTC
CSAGGSSGVYEQYF
>TRBJ1-2|NA|NA|TRBV10-3
TGTGCCATCAGTGAGCCGGGACAAATTAAACCCACTAACTATGGCTACACCTTC
CAISEPGQIKPTNYGYTF
>TRBJ1-5|NA|NA|TRBV5-6
TGTGCCAGCAGCATCTTGAGTCAGCCCCAGCATTTT
CASSILSQPQHF
>TRBJ1-3|NA|NA|TRBV6-1
TGTGCCAGCAGTGAAGCTGGTGGAGGGCGATACGGAAACACCATATATTTT
CASSEAGGGRYGNTIYF
>TRBJ2-7|NA|TRBD2|TRBV4-1
TGCGCCAGCAGCCAAGTTTTACCCGGGACTAGCGTATTGGGCGAGCAGTACTTC
CASSQVLPGTSVLGEQYF
>TRBJ1-1|few|TRBD1|TRBV13
TGTGCCAGCAGCTTAGGCCGGACAGGACGGCACACTGAAGCTTTCTTT
CASSLGRTGRHTEAFF
>TRBJ2-1|NA|TRBD1|TRBV6-1
TGTGCCAGCAGTGAAGCATACAGGGGCAATGAGCAGTTCTTC
CASSEAYRGNEQFF
>TRBJ1-4|NA|TRBD1|TRBV30
TGTGCCTGGACCCGGACAGGGGTTAATGAAAAACTGTTTTTT
CAWTRTGVNEKLFF
>TRBJ1-5|once|NA|TRBV7-6
TGTGCCAGCAGCTCGGGACCGGGGGGACTGCCTTATAGCAATCAGCCCCAGCATTTT
CASSSGPGGLPYSNQPQHF
>TRBJ2-7|NA|NA|TRBV10-3
TGTGCCATCAGTGCAGGGATCCCGTTGGACGAGCAGTACTTC
CAISAGIPLDEQYF
>TRBJ2-3|NA|NA|TRBV5-4
TGTGCCAGCAGCTTGGCCAGGCAGGGCACAGATACGCAGTATTTT
CASSLARQGTDTQYF
>TRBJ2-7|NA|TRBD2|TRBV29-1
TGCAGCGTTACCGGGACTACGAGCTACGAGCAGTACTTC
CSVTGTTSYEQYF
>TRBJ2-7|NA|TRBD2|TRBV2
TGTGCCAGCGGGCGGGAGTACGAGCAGTACTTC
CASGREYEQYF
>TRBJ1-1|once|NA|TRBV13
TGTGCCAGCAGCGTAGGTGGCCTAGTAGGCACTGAAGCTTTCTTT
CASSVGGLVGTEAFF
>TRBJ2-2|NA|TRBD2|TRBV5-1
TGCGCCAGCAGCATTTTCATAGCGGGGAACACCGGGGAGCTGTTTTTT
CASSIFIAGNTGELFF
>TRBJ1-1|NA|NA|TRBV9
TGTGCCAGCAGCCCGGACACCATTAACACTGAAGCTTTCTTT
CASSPDTINTEAFF
>TRBJ2-7|NA|TRBD2|TRBV2
TGTGCCAGCATGCGGGGGGCGAATTCCTACGAGCAGTACTTC
CASMRGANSYEQYF
>TRBJ1-5|NA|NA|TRBV19
TGTGCCAGTAGTATGTGGGGCGGAAAGGAGCCGACCCAGCATTTT
CASSMWGGKEPTQHF
>TRBJ2-7|NA|TRBD1|TRBV13
TGTGCCAGCACGAATTGGGTCAGGGGGCAAGGGGAGCAGTACTTC
CASTNWVRGQGEQYF
>TRBJ1-4|NA|NA|TRBV6-6
TGTGCCAGCAGTTACTCGACAGAGAATGAAAAACTGTTTTTT
CASSYSTENEKLFF
>TRBJ1-5|NA|TRBD1|TRBV7-2
TGTGCCAGCAGCTTTTGGACAGGAGGTCCTAATCAGCCCCAGCATTTT
CASSFWTGGPNQPQHF
>TRBJ2-7|once|TRBD2|TRBV19
TGTGCCAGTAGTGGATCCTGGACTAGCGGAAGCTACGAGCAGTACTTC
CASSGSWTSGSYEQYF
>TRBJ2-3|NA|TRBD2|TRBV4-2
TGTGCCAGCAGCCAAGTTGTGGGGCGGGGGGGCGGCACAGATACGCAGTATTTT
CASSQVVGRGGGTDTQYF
>TRBJ2-7|NA|NA|TRBV11-2
TGTGCCAGCAGCTTAGCTACTGCTTACGAGCAGTACTTC
CASSLATAYEQYF
>TRBJ1-2|NA|NA|TRBV5-1
TGCGCCAGCAGCTTGGTGCTCGAGTCTGGTGGCTACACCTTC
CASSLVLESGGYTF
>TRBJ2-7|NA|TRBD2|TRBV11-3
TGTGCCAGCAGCCTAATGAGCGGGAGCTACGAGCAGTACTTC
CASSLMSGSYEQYF
>TRBJ2-1|NA|NA|TRBV1
TGCACCAGCAACCAAATACCTCCTTCGAAAGCCTACAATGAGCAGTTCTTC
CTSNQIPPSKAYNEQFF
>TRBJ2-7|NA|NA|TRBV29-1
TGCAGCGTTGAAAAGCCAGGGAACTACGAGCAGTACTTC
CSVEKPGNYEQYF